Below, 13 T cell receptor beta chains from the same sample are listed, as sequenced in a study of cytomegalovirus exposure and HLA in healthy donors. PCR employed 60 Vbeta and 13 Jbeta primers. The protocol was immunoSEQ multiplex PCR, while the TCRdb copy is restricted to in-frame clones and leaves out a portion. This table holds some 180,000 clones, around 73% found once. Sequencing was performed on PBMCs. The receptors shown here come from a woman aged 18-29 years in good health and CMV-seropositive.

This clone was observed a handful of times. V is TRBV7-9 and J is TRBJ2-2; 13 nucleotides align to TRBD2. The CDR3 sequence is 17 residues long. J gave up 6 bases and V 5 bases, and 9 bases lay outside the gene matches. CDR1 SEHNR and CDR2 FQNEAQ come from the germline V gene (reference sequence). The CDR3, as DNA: TGTGCCAGCAGCCCAGGACTAGCGGGGGACCTACCCGGGGAGCTGTTTTTT. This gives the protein CASSPGLAGDLPGELFF.

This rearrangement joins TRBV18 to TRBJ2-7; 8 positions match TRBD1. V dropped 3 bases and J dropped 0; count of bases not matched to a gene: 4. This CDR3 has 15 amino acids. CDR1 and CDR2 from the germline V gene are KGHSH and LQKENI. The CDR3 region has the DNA TGTGCCAGCTCACCCTTGGACAGGGTCTCCTACGAGCAGTACTTC. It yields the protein CASSPLDRVSYEQYF.

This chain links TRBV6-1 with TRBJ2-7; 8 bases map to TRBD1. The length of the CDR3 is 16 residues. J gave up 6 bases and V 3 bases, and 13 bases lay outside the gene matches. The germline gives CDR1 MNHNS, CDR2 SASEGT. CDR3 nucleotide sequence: TGTGCCAGCAGTGATGGTCGCAGGGGGCGCCCCGGCGAGCAGTACTTC. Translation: CASSDGRRGRPGEQYF.

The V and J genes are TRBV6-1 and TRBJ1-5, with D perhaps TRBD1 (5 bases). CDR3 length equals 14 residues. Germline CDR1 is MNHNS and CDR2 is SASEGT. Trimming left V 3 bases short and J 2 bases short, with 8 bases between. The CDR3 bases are TGTGCCAGCAGTGAGGGGGGAGGCAATCAGCCCCAGCATTTT. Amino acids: CASSEGGGNQPQHF.

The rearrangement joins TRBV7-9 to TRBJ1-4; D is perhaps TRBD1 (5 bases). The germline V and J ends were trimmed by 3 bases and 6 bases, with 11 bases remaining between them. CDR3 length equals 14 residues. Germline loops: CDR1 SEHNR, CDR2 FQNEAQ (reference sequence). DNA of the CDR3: TGTGCCAGCAGCTTTGTTGTCAGGGATGAAAAACTGTTTTTT. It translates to CASSFVVRDEKLFF.

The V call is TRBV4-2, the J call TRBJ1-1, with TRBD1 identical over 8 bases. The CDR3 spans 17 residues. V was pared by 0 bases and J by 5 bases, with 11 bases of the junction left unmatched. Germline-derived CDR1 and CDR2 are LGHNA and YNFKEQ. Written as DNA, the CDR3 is TGTGCCAGCAGCCAAGAGACGGACAGGGAGGGTGGAACTGAAGCTTTCTTT. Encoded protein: CASSQETDREGGTEAFF.

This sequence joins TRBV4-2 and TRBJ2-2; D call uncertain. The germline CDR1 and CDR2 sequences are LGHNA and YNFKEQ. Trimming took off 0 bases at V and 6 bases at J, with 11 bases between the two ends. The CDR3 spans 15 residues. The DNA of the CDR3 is TGTGCCAGCAGCCAAGATAATCGGAGAGCCGGGGAGCTGTTTTTT. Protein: CASSQDNRRAGELFF.

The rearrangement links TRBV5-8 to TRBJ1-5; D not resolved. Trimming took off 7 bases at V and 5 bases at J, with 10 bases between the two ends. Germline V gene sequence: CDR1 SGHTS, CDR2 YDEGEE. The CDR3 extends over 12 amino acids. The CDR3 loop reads CASSGLHQPQHF. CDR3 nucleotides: TGTGCCAGCTCTGGGCTCCATCAGCCCCAGCATTTT.

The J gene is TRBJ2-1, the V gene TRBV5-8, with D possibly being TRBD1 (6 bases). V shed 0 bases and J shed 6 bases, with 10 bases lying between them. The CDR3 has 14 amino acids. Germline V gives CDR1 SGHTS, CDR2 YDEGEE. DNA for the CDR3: TGTGCCAGCAGCTTGGGGGGGCCCGGCAATGAGCAGTTCTTC. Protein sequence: CASSLGGPGNEQFF.

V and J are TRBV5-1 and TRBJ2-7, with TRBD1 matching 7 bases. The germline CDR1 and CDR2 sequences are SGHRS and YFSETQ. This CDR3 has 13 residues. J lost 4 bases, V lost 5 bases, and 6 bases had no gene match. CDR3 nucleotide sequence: TGCGCCAGCAGGACAGGGAACGGGTACGAGCAGTACTTC. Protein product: CASRTGNGYEQYF.

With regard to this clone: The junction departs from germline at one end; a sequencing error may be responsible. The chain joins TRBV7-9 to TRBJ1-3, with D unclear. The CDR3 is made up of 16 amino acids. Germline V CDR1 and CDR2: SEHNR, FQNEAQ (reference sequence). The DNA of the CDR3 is TGTTCCAGCAGCTTATTTAATCGGGACTCTGGAAACACCATATATTTT. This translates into CSSSLFNRDSGNTIYF.

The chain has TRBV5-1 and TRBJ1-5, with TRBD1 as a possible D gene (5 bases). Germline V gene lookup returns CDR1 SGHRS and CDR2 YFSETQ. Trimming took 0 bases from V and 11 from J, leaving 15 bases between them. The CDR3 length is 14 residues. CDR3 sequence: CASSLVAGSQSQHF. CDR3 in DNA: TGCGCCAGCAGCTTGGTGGCAGGGTCCCAGTCCCAGCATTTT.

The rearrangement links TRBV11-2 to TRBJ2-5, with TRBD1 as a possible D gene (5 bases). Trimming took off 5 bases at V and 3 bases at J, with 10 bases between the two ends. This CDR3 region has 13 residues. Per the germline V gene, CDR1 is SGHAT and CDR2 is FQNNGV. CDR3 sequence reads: CASSLSGKETQYF. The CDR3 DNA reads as TGTGCCAGCAGCCTGTCAGGGAAAGAGACCCAGTACTTC. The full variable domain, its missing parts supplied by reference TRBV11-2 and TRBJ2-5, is EAGVAQSPRYKIIEKRQSVAFWCNPISGHATLYWYQQILGQGPKLLIQFQNNGVVDDSQLPKDRFSAERLKGVDSTLKIQPAKLEDSAVYLCASSLSGKETQYFGPGTRLLVL.